The 25 T cell receptor beta chains in this list originate from one sample, sequenced in a study of T cell responses to AZD1222 COVID-19 vaccine (dated by TCRdb to about 2021). Library preparation used the immunoSEQ multiplex PCR assay. TCRdb re-hosts the immuneACCESS table, in-frame sequences only. Its copies lack some clones; in the studies checked, an unresolved V gene accounts for under half of them, and the cause for the rest is not known. Counted in this sample were approximately 180,000 clones; about 90% of them appeared once. The ten most abundant clones make up more than 7% of the sample. In the paper's terms, the time point label means: baseline before first vaccination. The sequencing used peripheral blood, collected on day 0 of AZD1222 vaccination. The receptor set was obtained from an adult in good health.

The V gene is TRBV7-9, the J gene TRBJ2-3; the match to TRBD2 covers 9 bases. V dropped 3 bases and J dropped 6; count of bases not matched to a gene: 7. CDR1 SEHNR and CDR2 FQNEAQ come from the germline V gene (reference sequence). The CDR3 totals 15 residues. CDR3 sequence (DNA): TGTGCCAGCAGCTTGCCCTGGACTAGCGCCGATACGCAGTATTTT. It yields the protein CASSLPWTSADTQYF.

This chain connects TRBV5-4 to TRBJ2-3; D is possibly TRBD1 (5 bases). There are 16 residues in the CDR3. Germline V CDR1 and CDR2: SGHNT, YYREEE (reference sequence). V was clipped by 0 bases and J by 1 base, with 12 bases between them. The CDR3 sequence is CASSLAGIQGTDTQYF. Here the CDR3 DNA reads TGTGCCAGCAGCTTGGCAGGGATTCAGGGCACAGATACGCAGTATTTT.

The gene calls are TRBV7-2 and TRBJ2-7; 9 nucleotides align to TRBD2. Per the germline V gene, CDR1 is SGHTA and CDR2 is FQGNSA. J gave up 9 bases and V 3 bases, and 9 bases lay outside the gene matches. The CDR3 extends over 14 amino acids. The CDR3 bases are TGTGCCAGCAGCTTGCAGCGGGGGGATTTGGGGCAGTACTTC. It encodes CASSLQRGDLGQYF.

The chain recombines TRBV7-2 with TRBJ1-1; 11 nucleotides align to TRBD1. The germline V gene encodes CDR1 SGHTA and CDR2 FQGNSA. The CDR3 has 16 residues. Unmatched junction bases numbered 5, after V lost 0 bases and J lost 5 bases. CDR3 sequence reads: CASSLAGTGGGTEAFF. CDR3 nucleotides: TGTGCCAGCAGCTTAGCTGGGACAGGGGGGGGTACTGAAGCTTTCTTT.

This clone was seen only a few times. The chain links TRBV7-2 to TRBJ1-2; D perhaps matches TRBD1 (6 bases). V was shortened by 6 bases and J by 4 bases, with 12 bases between the two germline ends. The CDR3 runs to 13 residues. Germline assignment: CDR1 SGHTA and CDR2 FQGNSA. In DNA form, the CDR3 reads TGTGCCAGCAGTCAGACGACAGGCTATGGCTACACCTTC. It translates to CASSQTTGYGYTF.

The V and J genes are TRBV5-5 and TRBJ2-3; D may be TRBD2 (7 bases). The CDR3 has 15 residues. In germline, CDR1 is SGHKS, CDR2 YYEKEE (reference sequence). Trimming pared 0 bases from V and 6 bases from J, leaving 14 bases between. CDR3 DNA sequence: TGTGCCAGCAGCTTGGCACGGGGGGCTGGGGATACGCAGTATTTT. Its protein is CASSLARGAGDTQYF.

The chain combines TRBV5-5 with TRBJ1-6, with D maybe TRBD1 (6 bases). The CDR3 has 16 residues. V was shortened by 1 base and J by 8 bases, with 16 bases between the two germline ends. Germline values: CDR1 SGHKS, CDR2 YYEKEE (reference sequence). The CDR3 is CASSLLRGSWDSPLHF. The CDR3 region has the DNA TGTGCCAGCAGCTTGTTGAGGGGGAGTTGGGATTCACCCCTCCACTTT.

This sequence joins TRBV20-1 and TRBJ1-6; D is undetermined. Germline V gene lookup returns CDR1 DFQATT and CDR2 SNEGSKA (reference sequence). V lost 3 bases to trimming and J lost 0 bases, with 6 bases between them. The CDR3 totals 14 residues. The chain's CDR3 is CSASSSSYNSPLHF. The CDR3 DNA follows: TGCAGTGCTAGTAGTAGCTCCTATAATTCACCCCTCCACTTT.

The rearrangement links TRBV7-9 to TRBJ1-4; 7 bases line up with TRBD1. Germline-derived CDR1 and CDR2 are SEHNR and FQNEAQ (reference sequence). V dropped 0 bases and J dropped 8; count of bases not matched to a gene: 6. There are 15 residues in the CDR3. CDR3 sequence (DNA): TGTGCCAGCAGCTTAGCGCCGGGACAGTTGGAAAAACTGTTTTTT. Protein: CASSLAPGQLEKLFF.

The rearrangement uses TRBV5-1 and TRBJ2-5; D might be TRBD1 (6 bases). V was pared by 0 bases and J by 1 base, with 7 bases between. This CDR3 is 14 amino acids long. Germline V gene data show CDR1 as SGHRS and CDR2 as YFSETQ. CDR3 sequence: CASSLGQVQETQYF. The CDR3 nucleotides are TGCGCCAGCAGCTTGGGACAGGTCCAAGAGACCCAGTACTTC.

The J gene is TRBJ1-2, the V gene TRBV4-1, with D hard to call. This CDR3 is 15 amino acids long. Germline V CDR1 and CDR2: MGHRA, YSYEKL. The ends were cut back, 2 bases at V and 9 bases at J, with 19 bases in the middle. The CDR3 bases are TGCGCCAGCAGCCAAAAGCCCAACAGCTTTAGGAGCTACACCTTC. Protein sequence: CASSQKPNSFRSYTF.

The chain carries TRBV5-8 and TRBJ2-1; 8 bases map to TRBD2. Looked up from germline, CDR1 is SGHTS and CDR2 is YDEGEE. CDR3 length: 14 residues. The junction had 5 bases not matched to a gene; V was cut back by 1 base and J by 8 bases. CDR3 in DNA: TGTGCCAGCAGCTTGCGGCGGGGGGTTGATGAGCAGTTCTTC. As protein: CASSLRRGVDEQFF. Together with reference TRBV5-8 and TRBJ2-1, the CDR3 gives the full variable domain: EAGVTQSPTHLIKTRGQQATLRCSPISGHTSVYWYQQALGLGLQFLLWYDEGEERNRGNFPPRFSGRQFPNYSSELNVNALELEDSALYLCASSLRRGVDEQFFGPGTRLTVL.

The genes are TRBV7-2 and TRBJ1-5; perhaps TRBD1 as D (5 bases). With 4 bases removed from V and 2 bases from J, the gap between germline ends came to 12 bases. Germline lookup yields CDR1 SGHTA and CDR2 FQGNSA. The CDR3 loop spans 15 amino acids. CDR3 residues: CASSSSVGGNQPQHF. The CDR3 DNA sequence: TGTGCCAGCAGCTCTTCAGTGGGGGGCAATCAGCCCCAGCATTTT.

The chain has TRBV19 and TRBJ1-3; D is ambiguous. Looked up from germline, CDR1 is LNHDA and CDR2 is SQIVND (reference sequence). V shed 7 bases and J shed 0 bases, with 10 bases lying between them. This CDR3 region has 14 residues. The CDR3 loop reads CASIKPASGNTIYF. The CDR3 nucleotides read TGTGCCAGTATTAAACCGGCCTCTGGAAACACCATATATTTT.

This chain connects TRBV12-3 or TRBV12-4 to TRBJ1-4, with 9 bases identical to TRBD1. This CDR3 contains 13 residues. The J segment lost 7 bases and the V segment lost 5 bases, leaving 2 bases of the junction unmatched. The chain's CDR3 is CASSGTGFEKLFF. The CDR3 DNA is TGTGCCAGCAGTGGGACAGGGTTTGAAAAACTGTTTTTT.

V usage is TRBV19 and J usage is TRBJ2-2, with no clear D. Per germline, CDR1 LNHDA and CDR2 SQIVND (reference sequence). V was clipped by 7 bases and J by 5 bases, with 8 bases between them. This CDR3 has 12 amino acids. Here the CDR3 DNA reads TGTGCCAGTAACAGCAGGACCGGGGAGCTGTTTTTT. Residues: CASNSRTGELFF. The complete variable domain, with remaining parts taken from reference TRBV19 and TRBJ2-2, reads DGGITQSPKYLFRKEGQNVTLSCEQNLNHDAMYWYRQDPGQGLRLIYYSQIVNDFQKGDIAEGYSVSREKKESFPLTVTSAQKNPTAFYLCASNSRTGELFFGEGSRLTVL.

The rearrangement joins TRBV7-2 to TRBJ2-1; D tentatively reads TRBD1 or TRBD2 (5 bases each). Trimming stripped 4 bases from V and 8 bases from J, with 18 bases between. CDR3 length: 15 residues. The germline V gene has CDR1 SGHTA and CDR2 FQGNSA. CDR3 in amino acids: CASSSSNGAWDEQFF. CDR3 coding DNA: TGTGCCAGCAGCTCTAGTAACGGGGCCTGGGATGAGCAGTTCTTC.

This rearrangement joins TRBV19 to TRBJ1-2, with no clear D. This CDR3 region has 15 residues. The germline V and J ends were trimmed by 0 bases and 4 bases, with 12 bases remaining between them. Germline assignment: CDR1 LNHDA and CDR2 SQIVND (reference sequence). CDR3 sequence: CASSIDFLRGYGYTF. The DNA of the CDR3 is TGTGCCAGTAGTATAGACTTCCTGCGGGGCTATGGCTACACCTTC.

This clone occurred once. The chain carries TRBV7-9 and TRBJ2-5; TRBD2 might be the D (6 bases). The CDR3 covers 15 residues. Germline V CDR1 and CDR2: SEHNR, FQNEAQ (reference sequence). Trimming took off 6 bases at V and 2 bases at J, with 16 bases between the two ends. The CDR3 region has the DNA TGTGCCAGCAGTCTGCCCTCCGGGGGACAAGAGACCCAGTACTTC. Amino acid sequence: CASSLPSGGQETQYF.

The gene calls are TRBV5-6 and TRBJ2-3; 7 nucleotides align to TRBD1. The CDR3 is 15 amino acids. Trimming removed 4 bases from V and 1 base from J; junction bases left unmatched: 6. Germline V gene lookup returns CDR1 SGHDT and CDR2 YYEEEE. The CDR3, as DNA: TGTGCCAGCAGCCTTGACAGGGTGGGCACAGATACGCAGTATTTT. Translated, it gives CASSLDRVGTDTQYF.

CDR3 region: CASRGHANYGYTF. DNA for the CDR3: TGTGCCTCCCGCGGCCACGCCAACTATGGCTACACCTTC. V usage is TRBV30 and J usage is TRBJ1-2; D unclear. The CDR3 length is 13 residues. Germline V gene lookup returns CDR1 GTSNPN and CDR2 SVGIG (reference sequence). V dropped 7 bases and J dropped 2 bases, with 14 bases sitting between them. The whole variable domain, remainder taken from reference TRBV30 and TRBJ1-2, is SQTIHQWPATLVQPVGSPLSLECTVEGTSNPNLYWYRQAAGRGLQLLFYSVGIGQISSEVPQNLSASRPQDRQFILSSKKLLLSDSGFYLCASRGHANYGYTFGSGTRLTVV.

The chain couples TRBV11-3 to TRBJ2-7, with 9 bases that match TRBD1. This CDR3 spans 14 amino acids. The germline V gene encodes CDR1 SGHNT and CDR2 YENEEA. J lost 2 bases, V lost 6 bases, and 5 bases had no gene match. Here the CDR3 DNA reads TGTGCCAGCAGTCCGGGACAGGGAACCTACGAGCAGTACTTC. It encodes CASSPGQGTYEQYF.

V gene TRBV4-3 combines with J gene TRBJ2-7; D is uncertain. Deletions cut 0 bases from V and 5 bases from J, with 8 bases between. The CDR3 sequence is 13 residues long. Germline CDR1 is LGHNA and CDR2 is YSLEER. The CDR3 nucleotides are TGCGCCAGCAGCCAAGATATTTGGGACGAGCAGTACTTC. It yields the protein CASSQDIWDEQYF.

The chain combines TRBV19 with TRBJ2-1; 10 bases are a match to TRBD2. The junction had 4 bases not matched to a gene; V was cut back by 1 base and J by 4 bases. The length of the CDR3 is 16 residues. Germline CDR1 is LNHDA and CDR2 is SQIVND (reference sequence). CDR3: CASSIVSGGAYNEQFF. CDR3 coding DNA: TGTGCCAGTAGTATAGTGAGCGGGGGGGCATACAATGAGCAGTTCTTC.

The CDR3 nucleotides read TGTGCCAACAGGGTCAGCACAGATACGCAGTATTTT. This translates into CANRVSTDTQYF. V is TRBV6-5 and J is TRBJ2-3; a weak D match, TRBD1 (6 bases). V was cut by 10 bases and J by 0 bases, with 8 bases left in between. Germline CDR1 MNHEY, CDR2 SVGAGI. The CDR3 runs 12 residues.